This T cell receptor beta chain is from a study of identical twins. Regarding the study as a whole: Cross-sectional statistics underpinned the conclusions; the same donors were not followed. Insertions were fewer in abundant cord blood beta clonotypes, whereas memory repertoires showed none of this pattern.

This CDR3 contains 13 residues. The germline gives CDR1 SSHAT, CDR2 FNYEAQ (reference sequence). V was trimmed by 6 bases and J by 4 bases, leaving 12 bases between them. TCRdb fed the 5' RACE reads into MiXCR, producing one record per CDR3 protein. Of around 530,000 distinct CDR3 sequences in the sample, around 15% were seen once. This clonotype was seen a handful of times. The antigen remains unidentified. These data also formed part of another study, on yellow fever vaccine responses in identical twins.

Sequenced sample: CD4+ T cells sorted from blood. The V and J genes are TRBV7-7 and TRBJ1-1; no firm D call. The receptor was isolated from a woman under 30 in good health. The CDR3 protein is CASSVGISTEAFF. The DNA for the CDR3 is TGTGCCAGCAGTGTGGGGATTAGCACTGAAGCTTTCTTT.